Described below is a single T cell receptor (beta chain) sequence and its context. These data come from a study of blood T cell repertoires in COVID-19. Study background: Acute and convalescent COVID-19 samples came from the United States, Italy and Spain. In each case, the material was cDNA or gDNA derived from T cells, B-cell-depleted T cells, or PBMCs.

The CDR3 covers 15 residues. The V gene lost 4 bases and the J gene lost 8 bases, with 18 bases spanning the gap. Germline assignment: CDR1 SGHRS and CDR2 YFSETQ. As handled by the study authors: Reference gene primer amplification gave nucleated cell count estimates. The data were produced by immunoSEQ multiplex PCR, yet TCRdb's version contains in-frame clones alone and is incomplete. D and trimming were read from the DNA, whereas the V and J calls and clone size are those reported in that table. The table lists about 300,000 clones, around nine tenths of them singletons. The V and J genes are TRBV5-1 and TRBJ2-2; a weak D match, TRBD1 (5 bases). The TCR was taken from a man between 65 and 85 years old with acute or convalescent COVID-19. The source material was peripheral blood. The CDR3 region is CASSVDQGDWGELFF. The CDR3 nucleotides read TGCGCCAGCAGCGTGGACCAGGGTGATTGGGGGGAGCTGTTTTTT.